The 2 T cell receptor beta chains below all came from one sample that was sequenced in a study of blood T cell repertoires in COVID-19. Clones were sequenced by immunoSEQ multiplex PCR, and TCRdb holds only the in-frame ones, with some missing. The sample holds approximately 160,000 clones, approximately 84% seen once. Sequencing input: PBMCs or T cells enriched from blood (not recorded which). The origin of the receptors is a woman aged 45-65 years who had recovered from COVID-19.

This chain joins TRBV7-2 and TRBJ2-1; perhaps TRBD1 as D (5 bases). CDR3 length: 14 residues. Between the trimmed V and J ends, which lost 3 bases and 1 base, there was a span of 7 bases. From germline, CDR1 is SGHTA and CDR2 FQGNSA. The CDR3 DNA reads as TGTGCCAGCAGCTTTACAGGATCCTACAATGAGCAGTTCTTC. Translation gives CASSFTGSYNEQFF.

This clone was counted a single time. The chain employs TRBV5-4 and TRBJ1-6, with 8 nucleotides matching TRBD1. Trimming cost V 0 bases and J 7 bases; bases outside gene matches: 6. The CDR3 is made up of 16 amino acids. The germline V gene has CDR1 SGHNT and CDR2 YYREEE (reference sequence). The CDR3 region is CASSLVGTGLNSPLHF. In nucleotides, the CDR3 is TGTGCCAGCAGCTTGGTTGGGACAGGTCTAAATTCACCCCTCCACTTT.